This TCR beta chain was observed in a study of shared clonotypes between healthy human individuals. Notes on the study in general: When compared with the clonotypes that were shared by all four sorted-subset donors, the non-shared clonotypes turned out to have lower generation probabilities.

The naive CD8 fraction comprised CD45RO-negative cells positively selected for CCR7 and excluded terminally differentiated effector memory CD45RA+ cells. TCRdb's copy holds only in-frame clones and misses some; the assay was immunoSEQ multiplex PCR. The data show approximately 2,000,000 clones, about 93% seen once. This clone is a singleton in its sample. Its antigen is currently unknown. The CDR3 contains 14 residues. V lost 5 bases and J lost 5, with 12 bases in between. Germline V gene sequence: CDR1 MDHEN, CDR2 SYDVKM. The source material was naive CD8+ T cells from PBMCs. The receptor was derived from a man aged 18 to 29 in good health. Some clones in this sample may be carry-over from other donors' samples. The chain is built from TRBV28 and TRBJ2-2; D remains ambiguous. The CDR3 loop is CASSQQISTGELFF. CDR3 bases: TGTGCCAGCAGTCAGCAGATAAGTACCGGGGAGCTGTTTTTT.